Listed here are 6 T cell receptor beta chains from one sample, sequenced in a study of blood T cell repertoires in COVID-19 (TCRdb year 2020). Library construction relied on the immunoSEQ multiplex PCR assay. TCRdb provides this immuneACCESS table in a form limited to in-frame rearrangements. Some clones are lacking; in checked studies, under half of them reflect an unresolved V gene, and why the rest are absent is not known. Recorded for this sample are around 180,000 clones; less than 85% of them occurred a single time. The ten largest clones take up over 9.5% of the sample. The sequenced sample was PBMCs or T cells enriched from blood (not recorded which). Every receptor here comes from a man aged 45-60 years who had recovered from COVID-19.

This clone was seen once. For the CDR3, the DNA is TGTGCCAGCAGCCATCTTTCAGGAGGCGCCAAAAACATTCAGTACTTC. Protein product: CASSHLSGGAKNIQYF. The chain recombines TRBV3-1 (or the pseudogene TRBV3-2) with TRBJ2-4; possibly TRBD2 for D (5 bases). Germline V gene lookup returns CDR1 LGHDT and CDR2 YNNKEL (reference sequence). This CDR3 is 16 amino acids long. V lost 3 bases and J 1 base, leaving 13 bases between the germline ends.

The chain has TRBV18 and TRBJ1-1, with D uncertain. This CDR3 comprises 15 residues. V was clipped by 4 bases and J by 0 bases, with 12 bases between them. Germline lookup yields CDR1 KGHSH and CDR2 LQKENI. Here the CDR3 DNA reads TGTGCCAGCTCACTACACAGAGAAATGAACACTGAAGCTTTCTTT. Residues: CASSLHREMNTEAFF.

This chain links TRBV19 with TRBJ1-1; 7 nucleotides line up with TRBD1. The CDR3 sequence is 13 residues long. Germline loops: CDR1 LNHDA, CDR2 SQIVND (reference sequence). Losses at the gene ends were 6 bases for V and 6 bases for J; bases not matched to a gene: 7. Here the CDR3 reads CASSQGQRAEAFF. The DNA for the CDR3 is TGTGCCAGTAGCCAGGGACAGCGGGCTGAAGCTTTCTTT.

This chain joins TRBV28 and TRBJ1-1, with 11 bases lining up with TRBD1. With V trimmed by 6 bases and J by 2 bases, 8 bases remained unmatched. This CDR3 has 16 residues. Per germline, CDR1 MDHEN and CDR2 SYDVKM. The CDR3 nucleotides read TGTGCCAGCAGGGCGGACAGGGGGCTTTTAAACACTGAAGCTTTCTTT. Translating gives CASRADRGLLNTEAFF.

This clone appeared a few times. The chain has TRBV5-1 and TRBJ2-7; TRBD1 agrees at 10 bases. After removal of 4 bases from V and 5 bases from J, the junction contained 3 bases not matched to a gene. CDR1 SGHRS and CDR2 YFSETQ come from the germline V gene. This CDR3 comprises 13 residues. Here the CDR3 DNA reads TGCGCCAGCAGCGCGGGACAGGGGAACGAGCAGTACTTC. Its protein product is CASSAGQGNEQYF.

This clone appeared a few times. V gene TRBV6-2 or TRBV6-3 combines with J gene TRBJ2-7; D not resolved. This CDR3 has 13 amino acids. Per the germline V gene, CDR1 is MNHEY and CDR2 is SVGEGT. V lost 6 bases and J 5 bases, leaving 14 bases between the germline ends. The CDR3 loop reads CASSLGDIHEQYF. The CDR3 DNA reads as TGTGCCAGCAGCTTGGGCGACATCCACGAGCAGTACTTC.